This T cell receptor beta chain was profiled in a study of blood T cell repertoires in COVID-19. Repertoires were generated with immunoSEQ multiplex PCR, while TCRdb's copy carries only in-frame clones and drops some. The table shows some 450,000 clones, with over 85% occurring only once. Trimming cost V 4 bases and J 11 bases, with 14 bases left between them. The CDR3 runs to 12 residues. Per the germline V gene, CDR1 is SGHDN and CDR2 is FVKESK. This rearrangement joins TRBV14 to TRBJ1-1; weak D call: TRBD1 (6 bases). The receptor comes from a young man with COVID-19, enrolled during active disease. Sequencing used peripheral blood. CDR3 sequence (DNA): TGTGCCAGCAGCCTCGAGGGGGTGTGGGCTTTCTTT. It codes for CASSLEGVWAFF.